A single sample is the source of the 22 T cell receptor beta chains below, sequenced in a study of cytotoxic CD8 clonotypes in ibrutinib-treated CLL (dated by TCRdb to 2020 to 2022). The protocol used for the library was the immunoSEQ multiplex PCR assay. TCRdb's version of the immuneACCESS table is confined to in-frame rearrangements and falls short of the full clone set. An unresolved V gene accounts for under half of the shortfall where checked; the remainder is of unknown origin. Within this sample are 90,000 to 150,000 clones, with approximately 56% of them counted one time only. The top ten hold around a third of the sample. The label giving this sample's time point can be read as: less than 30 months on ibrutinib. Here the sequenced sample was PBMCs, taken after 24 months of ibrutinib treatment. These TCRs come from a human donor with chronic lymphocytic leukemia.

The chain employs TRBV11-2 and TRBJ2-3; tentative D call: TRBD2 (5 bases). This CDR3 is built from 12 residues. V was pared by 5 bases and J by 4 bases, with 7 bases between. Germline V gene sequence: CDR1 SGHAT, CDR2 FQNNGV. The CDR3 spells CASSLAPDTQYF. CDR3 DNA: TGTGCCAGCAGCCTAGCTCCAGATACGCAGTATTTT.

V is TRBV6-5 and J is TRBJ2-1, with 9 bases fitting TRBD1. The CDR3 extends over 15 amino acids. The germline V gene has CDR1 MNHEY and CDR2 SVGAGI. V lost 6 bases to trimming and J lost 6 bases; unmatched junction nucleotides: 9. CDR3 in amino acids: CASRKPGQGRNEQFF. The CDR3 DNA is TGTGCCAGCAGGAAACCGGGACAGGGACGCAATGAGCAGTTCTTC.

The chain couples TRBV2 to TRBJ1-5, with TRBD1 matching over 7 bases. The CDR3 has 13 residues. Germline assignment: CDR1 SNHLY and CDR2 FYNNEI. The V gene end was trimmed by 8 bases and the J gene end by 0 bases; junction bases not matched to a gene: 1. In DNA form, the CDR3 reads TGTGCCAGCGGACAGGATAGCAATCAGCCCCAGCATTTT. It codes for CASGQDSNQPQHF.

The CDR3: CASSGRWLVEQYF. CDR3 bases: TGTGCCAGCAGTGGCCGATGGTTGGTCGAGCAGTACTTC. The rearrangement links TRBV6-4 to TRBJ2-7; D is ambiguous. The CDR3 contains 13 residues. Germline CDR1 is MRHNA and CDR2 is SNTAGT. V was shortened by 4 bases and J by 6 bases, with 13 bases between the two germline ends.

V is TRBV2 and J is TRBJ1-6; D is ambiguous. Germline V gives CDR1 SNHLY, CDR2 FYNNEI. V gave up 8 bases and J gave up 8 bases, with 19 bases separating them. This CDR3 has 15 residues. The CDR3 bases are TGTGCCAGCGTGTTTTTGGGTCGGATGGATTCACCCCTCCACTTT. Amino acids: CASVFLGRMDSPLHF.

Concerning this clone itself: A clone one base away is much larger, so this may be a read error. This chain connects TRBV11-3 to TRBJ2-1; D not certain. CDR1 and CDR2 (germline): SGHNT, YENEEA. This CDR3 comprises 11 residues. The V end lost 4 bases, the J end lost 5 bases, and 3 bases lay between the germline ends. The CDR3, as DNA: TGTGCCAGCAGCTCGCACAATGAGCAGTTCTTC. This gives the protein CASSSHNEQFF.

J is TRBJ2-2 and V is TRBV6-5; D might be TRBD1 (6 bases). Germline-derived CDR1 and CDR2 are MNHEY and SVGAGI. V lost 5 bases, J lost 2 bases, and 12 bases lay in between. This CDR3 contains 15 residues. CDR3 DNA sequence: TGTGCCAGCAGTGGGGGACACCGAAACACCGGGGAGCTGTTTTTT. The encoded protein is CASSGGHRNTGELFF.

To note about this clone: The sample holds other DNA sequences that translate to the same CDR3. The CDR3 protein is CASSDSRGGEKLFF. DNA of the CDR3: TGTGCCAGCAGTGATTCCAGGGGGGGCGAAAAACTGTTTTTT. The rearrangement joins TRBV25-1 to TRBJ1-4, with 7 bases that match TRBD1. V shed 3 bases and J 8 bases; nucleotides not matched to a gene: 6. Germline assignment: CDR1 MGHDK and CDR2 SYGVNS. The CDR3 sequence is 14 residues long.

The chain has TRBV9 and TRBJ1-1; D might be TRBD1 (5 bases). From germline, CDR1 is SGDLS and CDR2 YYNGEE. The CDR3 runs to 13 residues. Trimming cost V 8 bases and J 0 bases, with 11 bases left between them. DNA for the CDR3: TGTGCCAGTTCCGGACAAATGAACACTGAAGCTTTCTTT. It specifies CASSGQMNTEAFF.

The sample holds many counts of this clone. The CDR3 loop is CASRAGNTGELFF. DNA of the CDR3: TGTGCCAGCAGAGCGGGGAACACCGGGGAGCTGTTTTTT. This sequence joins TRBV25-1 and TRBJ2-2, with D maybe TRBD2 (6 bases). Deletions cut 6 bases from V and 1 base from J, with 6 bases between. This CDR3 is 13 amino acids long. The germline gives CDR1 MGHDK, CDR2 SYGVNS.

The rearrangement joins TRBV5-1 to TRBJ2-2; 9 bases match TRBD1. The CDR3 sequence is 16 residues long. Per the germline V gene, CDR1 is SGHRS and CDR2 is YFSETQ. J was trimmed by 4 bases and V by 4 bases; bases with no gene match: 8. The CDR3 reads CASSLRTGVGTGELFF. Written as DNA, the CDR3 is TGCGCCAGCAGCCTGAGGACAGGGGTGGGCACCGGGGAGCTGTTTTTT.

This clone was counted ten times or more. The chain links TRBV9 to TRBJ2-1, with TRBD2 matching 12 bases. V lost 3 bases to trimming and J lost 4 bases; unmatched junction nucleotides: 8. The germline V gene encodes CDR1 SGDLS and CDR2 YYNGEE. The length of the CDR3 is 17 residues. CDR3 sequence reads: CASSDYSGLAGYNEQFF. In DNA, the CDR3 is TGTGCCAGCAGCGACTACTCGGGACTAGCGGGTTACAATGAGCAGTTCTTC.

The V and J genes are TRBV2 and TRBJ2-5; either TRBD1 or TRBD2 may supply D (7 bases each). V lost 7 bases to trimming and J lost 4 bases, with 16 bases between them. The CDR3 loop spans 14 amino acids. The V gene's germline CDR1 is SNHLY and CDR2 FYNNEI. The CDR3 sequence: CASNPSRGGETQYF. In DNA form, the CDR3 reads TGTGCCAGCAACCCCTCCAGGGGGGGAGAGACCCAGTACTTC. Full variable domain (outside the CDR3, taken from reference TRBV2 and TRBJ2-5): EPEVTQTPSHQVTQMGQEVILRCVPISNHLYFYWYRQILGQKVEFLVSFYNNEISEKSEIFDDQFSVERPDGSNFTLKIRSTKLEDSAMYFCASNPSRGGETQYFGPGTRLLVL.

This clone was seen only a few times. This rearrangement joins TRBV7-9 to TRBJ2-1; the D call may be TRBD1 or TRBD2 (5 bases each). The CDR3 runs 15 residues. The germline CDR1 and CDR2 sequences are SEHNR and FQNEAQ (reference sequence). V was cut by 2 bases and J by 2 bases, with 10 bases left in between. The DNA for the CDR3 is TGTGCCAGCAGCTTACTGCAGGGACCCTACAATGAGCAGTTCTTC. Translation gives CASSLLQGPYNEQFF.

The chain couples TRBV6-1 to TRBJ1-2; 9 nucleotides align to TRBD1. Germline lookup yields CDR1 MNHNS and CDR2 SASEGT. V lost 6 bases to trimming and J lost 8 bases; unmatched junction nucleotides: 7. The CDR3 is 13 residues long. CDR3 DNA sequence: TGTGCCAGCAGGCCACAGGGGGCTGGCGGCTACACCTTC. Translating it yields CASRPQGAGGYTF.

This chain joins TRBV19 and TRBJ1-2; D gene unclear. CDR1 is LNHDA and CDR2 is SQIVND in the germline V gene (reference sequence). This CDR3 region has 14 residues. V was trimmed by 0 bases and J by 4 bases, leaving 9 bases between them. CDR3 nucleotides: TGTGCCAGTAGTATAGATGAGAACGGCTATGGCTACACCTTC. Protein: CASSIDENGYGYTF.

The chain carries TRBV19 and TRBJ2-2; tentatively, D is TRBD1 or TRBD2 (5 bases each). The CDR3 is 17 amino acids. CDR1 is LNHDA, CDR2 SQIVND, per germline (reference sequence). Trimming took 5 bases from V and 4 from J, leaving 20 bases between them. For the CDR3, the DNA is TGTGCCAGTAGTCCACCGGGACGGATTCCCGGCACCGGGGAGCTGTTTTTT. Amino acids: CASSPPGRIPGTGELFF.

This clone was recorded a few times. This chain links TRBV30 with TRBJ1-1, with 8 bases that match TRBD1. Unmatched junction bases numbered 5, after V lost 3 bases and J lost 2 bases. This CDR3 has 14 amino acids. Germline V gene lookup returns CDR1 GTSNPN and CDR2 SVGIG (reference sequence). Written as DNA, the CDR3 is TGTGCCTGGAGGAGGGGGACAGGAAACACTGAAGCTTTCTTT. It translates to CAWRRGTGNTEAFF. Together with reference TRBV30 and TRBJ1-1, the CDR3 gives the full variable domain: SQTIHQWPATLVQPVGSPLSLECTVEGTSNPNLYWYRQAAGRGLQLLFYSVGIGQISSEVPQNLSASRPQDRQFILSSKKLLLSDSGFYLCAWRRGTGNTEAFFGQGTRLTVV.

The V and J genes are TRBV5-4 and TRBJ2-3; TRBD2 aligns across 11 bases. CDR1 is SGHNT, CDR2 YYREEE, per germline (reference sequence). V lost 4 bases, J lost 6 bases, and 10 bases stayed unmatched. The CDR3 runs 16 residues. The CDR3 sequence: CASSVVAGGPRDTQYF. In DNA, the CDR3 is TGTGCCAGCAGCGTTGTAGCGGGGGGGCCTCGGGATACGCAGTATTTT.

The rearrangement links TRBV27 to TRBJ1-1; TRBD1 is a possible D gene (6 bases). Germline V gene sequence: CDR1 MNHEY, CDR2 SMNVEV (reference sequence). Trimming took 5 bases from V and 5 from J, leaving 18 bases between them. The CDR3 length is 15 residues. The CDR3 reads CASSPRQAPGTEAFF. The CDR3, as DNA: TGTGCCAGCAGTCCCCGACAGGCCCCGGGTACTGAAGCTTTCTTT.

V and J are TRBV6-6 and TRBJ2-3, with TRBD2 identical over 7 bases. CDR1 is MNHNY and CDR2 is SVGAGI in the germline V gene (reference sequence). The CDR3 consists of 13 residues. V was pared by 4 bases and J by 4 bases, with 2 bases of the junction left unmatched. The CDR3 coding sequence is TGTGCCAGCAGTTGGACTAGAGCAGATACGCAGTATTTT. Its translation is CASSWTRADTQYF.

The V and J genes are TRBV5-1 and TRBJ2-3; 9 nucleotides line up with TRBD2. Per the germline V gene, CDR1 is SGHRS and CDR2 is YFSETQ. The CDR3 covers 16 residues. V lost 3 bases and J lost 6; bases outside the gene matches: 11. The DNA of the CDR3 is TGCGCCAGCAGCTCTCAAGGCGGGGGGGCCCATGATACGCAGTATTTT. Protein: CASSSQGGGAHDTQYF.